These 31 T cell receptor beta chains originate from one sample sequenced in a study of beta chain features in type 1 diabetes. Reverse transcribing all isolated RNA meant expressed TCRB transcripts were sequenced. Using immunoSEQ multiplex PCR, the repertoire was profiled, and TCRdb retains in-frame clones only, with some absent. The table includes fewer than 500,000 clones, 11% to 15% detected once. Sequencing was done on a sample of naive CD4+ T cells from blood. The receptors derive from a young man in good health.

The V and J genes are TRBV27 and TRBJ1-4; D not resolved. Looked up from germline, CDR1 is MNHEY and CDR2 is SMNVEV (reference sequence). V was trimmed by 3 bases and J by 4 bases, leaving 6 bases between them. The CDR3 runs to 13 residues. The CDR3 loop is CASSFGSNEKLFF. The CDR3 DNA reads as TGTGCCAGCAGTTTTGGGAGTAATGAAAAACTGTTTTTT.

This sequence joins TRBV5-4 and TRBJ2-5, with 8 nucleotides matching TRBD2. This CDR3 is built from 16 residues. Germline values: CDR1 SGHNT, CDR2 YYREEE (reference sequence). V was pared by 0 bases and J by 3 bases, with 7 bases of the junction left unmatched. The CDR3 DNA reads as TGTGCCAGCAGCTTGGCCGTCGGGAGGGTTAAAGAGACCCAGTACTTC. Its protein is CASSLAVGRVKETQYF.

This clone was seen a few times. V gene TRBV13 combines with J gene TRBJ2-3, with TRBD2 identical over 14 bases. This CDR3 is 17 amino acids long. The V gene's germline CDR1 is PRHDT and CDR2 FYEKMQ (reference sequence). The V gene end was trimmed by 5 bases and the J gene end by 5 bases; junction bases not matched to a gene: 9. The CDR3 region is CASSHAGLAGVGDTQYF. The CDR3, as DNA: TGTGCCAGCAGCCACGCGGGACTAGCGGGAGTTGGAGATACGCAGTATTTT.

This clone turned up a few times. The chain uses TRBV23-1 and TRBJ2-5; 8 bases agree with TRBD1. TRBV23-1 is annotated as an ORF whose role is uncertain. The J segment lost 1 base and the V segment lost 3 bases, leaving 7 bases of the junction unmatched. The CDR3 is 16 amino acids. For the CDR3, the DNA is TGCGCCAGCAGTCAGCCGACAGGGGCCTCCCAAGAGACCCAGTACTTC. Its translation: CASSQPTGASQETQYF.

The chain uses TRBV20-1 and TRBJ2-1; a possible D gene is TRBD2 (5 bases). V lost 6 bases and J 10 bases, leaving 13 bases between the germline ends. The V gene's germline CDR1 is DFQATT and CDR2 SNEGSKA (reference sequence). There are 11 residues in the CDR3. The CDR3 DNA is TGCAGTGCGCAACTAGTTGGCGAGCAGTTCTTC. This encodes CSAQLVGEQFF.

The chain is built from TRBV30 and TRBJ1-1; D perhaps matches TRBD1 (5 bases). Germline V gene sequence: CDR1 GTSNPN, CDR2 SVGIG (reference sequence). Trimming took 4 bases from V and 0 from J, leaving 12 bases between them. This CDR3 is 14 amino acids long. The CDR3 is CAWKVDSMNTEAFF. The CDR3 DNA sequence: TGTGCCTGGAAAGTTGACAGCATGAACACTGAAGCTTTCTTT.

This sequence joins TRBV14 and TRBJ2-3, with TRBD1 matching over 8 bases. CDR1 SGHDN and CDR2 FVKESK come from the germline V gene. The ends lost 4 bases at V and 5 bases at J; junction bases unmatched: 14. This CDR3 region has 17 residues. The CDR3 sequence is CASSLARSQGAVDTQYF. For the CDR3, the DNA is TGTGCCAGCAGCCTTGCTAGATCGCAGGGGGCAGTAGATACGCAGTATTTT. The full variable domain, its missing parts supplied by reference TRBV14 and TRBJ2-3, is EAGVTQFPSHSVIEKGQTVTLRCDPISGHDNLYWYRRVMGKEIKFLLHFVKESKQDESGMPNNRFLAERTGGTYSTLKVQPAELEDSGVYFCASSLARSQGAVDTQYFGPGTRLTVL.

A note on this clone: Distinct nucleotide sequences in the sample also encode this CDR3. The CDR3 DNA reads as TGCGCCAGCAGCCAAGAAGGCGCCAGTACAGATACGCAGTATTTT. It encodes CASSQEGASTDTQYF. This chain links TRBV4-3 with TRBJ2-3; the D is unclear. The CDR3 consists of 15 residues. CDR1 and CDR2 (germline): LGHNA, YSLEER. The V and J ends lost 0 bases and 3 bases respectively, with 10 bases between them.

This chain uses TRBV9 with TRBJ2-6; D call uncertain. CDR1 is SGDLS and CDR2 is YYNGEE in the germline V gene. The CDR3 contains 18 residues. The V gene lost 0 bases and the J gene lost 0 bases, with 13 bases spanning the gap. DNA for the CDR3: TGTGCCAGCAGCGTAGGACACCACCGCTTCTCTGGGGCCAACGTCCTGACTTTC. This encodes CASSVGHHRFSGANVLTF.

The chain's CDR3 is CSVARLDRDYGYTF. DNA for the CDR3: TGCAGCGTCGCCCGGCTTGACAGGGACTATGGCTACACCTTC. V gene TRBV29-1 combines with J gene TRBJ1-2, with 7 nucleotides matching TRBD1. The J segment lost 3 bases and the V segment lost 6 bases, leaving 10 bases of the junction unmatched. Germline loops: CDR1 SQVTM, CDR2 ANQGSEA. CDR3 size: 14 residues.

The CDR3, as DNA: TGTGCCAGCAGCTCCGACAGGGGACCCGGCAATGAGCAGTTCTTC. Its protein product is CASSSDRGPGNEQFF. V gene TRBV7-2 combines with J gene TRBJ2-1, with 8 bases fitting TRBD1. V trimming: 4 bases; J trimming: 6 bases; junction bases outside the gene matches: 8. Germline assignment: CDR1 SGHTA and CDR2 FQGNSA. The length of the CDR3 is 15 residues.

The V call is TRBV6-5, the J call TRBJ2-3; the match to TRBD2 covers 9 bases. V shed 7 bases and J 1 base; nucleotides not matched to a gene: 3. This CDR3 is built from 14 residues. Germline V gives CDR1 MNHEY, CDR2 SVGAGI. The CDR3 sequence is CASKTSGRTDTQYF. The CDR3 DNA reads TGTGCCAGCAAGACTAGCGGACGCACAGATACGCAGTATTTT.

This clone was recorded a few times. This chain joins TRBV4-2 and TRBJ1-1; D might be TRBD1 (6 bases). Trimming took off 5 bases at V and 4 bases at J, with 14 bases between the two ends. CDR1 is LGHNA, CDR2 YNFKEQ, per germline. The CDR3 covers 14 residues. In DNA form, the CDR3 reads TGTGCCAGCAGCACCACAGGGAAGGGCACTGAAGCTTTCTTT. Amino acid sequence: CASSTTGKGTEAFF.

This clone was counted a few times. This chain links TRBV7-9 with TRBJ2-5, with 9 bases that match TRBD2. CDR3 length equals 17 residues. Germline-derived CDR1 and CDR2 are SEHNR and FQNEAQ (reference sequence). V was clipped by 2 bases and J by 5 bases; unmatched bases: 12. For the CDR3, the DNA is TGTGCCAGCAGCTTACTGCTAGCGGGACCGGGGACGGAGACCCAGTACTTC. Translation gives CASSLLLAGPGTETQYF.

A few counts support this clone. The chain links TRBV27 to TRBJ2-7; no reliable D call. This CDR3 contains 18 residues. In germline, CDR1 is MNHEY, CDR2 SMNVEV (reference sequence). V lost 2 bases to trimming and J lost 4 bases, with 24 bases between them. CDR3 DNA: TGTGCCAGCAGTTTAGCACCGGCCCTCCGGTTTAATTTGTACGAGCAGTACGTC. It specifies CASSLAPALRFNLYEQYV.

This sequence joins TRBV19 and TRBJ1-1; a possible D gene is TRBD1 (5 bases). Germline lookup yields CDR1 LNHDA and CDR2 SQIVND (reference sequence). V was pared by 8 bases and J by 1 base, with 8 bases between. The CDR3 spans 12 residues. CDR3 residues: CASHRGNTEAFF. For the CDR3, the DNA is TGTGCCAGTCATAGGGGGAACACTGAAGCTTTCTTT.

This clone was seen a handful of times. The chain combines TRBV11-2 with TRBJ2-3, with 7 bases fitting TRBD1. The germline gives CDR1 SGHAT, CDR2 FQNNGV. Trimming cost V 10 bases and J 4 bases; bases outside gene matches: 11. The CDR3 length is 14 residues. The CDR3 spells CATDRTTGADTQYF. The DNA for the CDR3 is TGTGCCACCGACCGTACTACAGGGGCAGATACGCAGTATTTT. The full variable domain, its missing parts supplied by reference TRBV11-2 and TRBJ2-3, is EAGVAQSPRYKIIEKRQSVAFWCNPISGHATLYWYQQILGQGPKLLIQFQNNGVVDDSQLPKDRFSAERLKGVDSTLKIQPAKLEDSAVYLCATDRTTGADTQYFGPGTRLTVL.

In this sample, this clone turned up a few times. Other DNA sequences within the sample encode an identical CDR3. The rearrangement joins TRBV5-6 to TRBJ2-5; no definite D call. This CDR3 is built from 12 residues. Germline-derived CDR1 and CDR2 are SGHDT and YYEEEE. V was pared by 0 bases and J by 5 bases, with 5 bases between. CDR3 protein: CASSLGLETQYF. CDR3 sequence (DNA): TGTGCCAGCAGCTTGGGGCTCGAGACCCAGTACTTC.

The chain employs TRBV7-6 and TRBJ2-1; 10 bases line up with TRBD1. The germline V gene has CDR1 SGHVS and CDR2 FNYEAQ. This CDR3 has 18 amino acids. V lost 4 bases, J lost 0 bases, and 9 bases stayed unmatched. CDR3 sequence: CASSSPGQGWSSYNEQFF. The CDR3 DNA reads TGTGCCAGCAGCTCTCCGGGACAGGGGTGGAGCTCCTACAATGAGCAGTTCTTC. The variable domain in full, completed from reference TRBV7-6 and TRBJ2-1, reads GAGVSQSPRYKVTKRGQDVALRCDPISGHVSLYWYRQALGQGPEFLTYFNYEAQQDKSGLPNDRFSAERPEGSISTLTIQRTEQRDSAMYRCASSSPGQGWSSYNEQFFGPGTRLTVL.

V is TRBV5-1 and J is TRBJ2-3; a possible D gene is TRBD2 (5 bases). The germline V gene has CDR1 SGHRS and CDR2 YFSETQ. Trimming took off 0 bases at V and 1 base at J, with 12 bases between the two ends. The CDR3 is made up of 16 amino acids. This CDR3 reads CASSLAIRDRTDTQYF. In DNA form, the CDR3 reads TGCGCCAGCAGCTTGGCCATACGGGATCGCACAGATACGCAGTATTTT. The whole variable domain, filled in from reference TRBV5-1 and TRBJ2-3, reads KAGVTQTPRYLIKTRGQQVTLSCSPISGHRSVSWYQQTPGQGLQFLFEYFSETQRNKGNFPGRFSGRQFSNSRSEMNVSTLELGDSALYLCASSLAIRDRTDTQYFGPGTRLTVL.

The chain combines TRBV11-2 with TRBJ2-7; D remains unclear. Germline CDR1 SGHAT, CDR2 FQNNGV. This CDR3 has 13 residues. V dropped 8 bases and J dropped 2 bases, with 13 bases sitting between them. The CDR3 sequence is CASGTPWAYEQYF. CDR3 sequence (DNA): TGTGCCAGCGGCACACCCTGGGCCTACGAGCAGTACTTC.

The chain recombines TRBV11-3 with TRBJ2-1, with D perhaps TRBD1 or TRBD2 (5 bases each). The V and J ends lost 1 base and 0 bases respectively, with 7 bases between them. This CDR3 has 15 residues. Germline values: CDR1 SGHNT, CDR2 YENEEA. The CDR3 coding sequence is TGTGCCAGCAGCTTAGTCGGGACCTCCTACAATGAGCAGTTCTTC. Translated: CASSLVGTSYNEQFF.

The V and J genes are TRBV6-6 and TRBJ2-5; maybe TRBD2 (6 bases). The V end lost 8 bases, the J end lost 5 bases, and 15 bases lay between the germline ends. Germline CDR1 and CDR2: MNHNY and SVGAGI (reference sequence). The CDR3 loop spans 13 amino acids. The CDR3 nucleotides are TGTGCCAGCGTGACCGGGAGTCTGGAGACCCAGTACTTC. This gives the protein CASVTGSLETQYF.

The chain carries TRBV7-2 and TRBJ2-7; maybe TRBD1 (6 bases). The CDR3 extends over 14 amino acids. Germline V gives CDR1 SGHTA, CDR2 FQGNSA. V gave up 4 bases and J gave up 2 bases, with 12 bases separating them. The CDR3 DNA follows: TGTGCCAGCAGCTCCGACAGGCTGGCCTACGAGCAGTACGTC. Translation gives CASSSDRLAYEQYV.

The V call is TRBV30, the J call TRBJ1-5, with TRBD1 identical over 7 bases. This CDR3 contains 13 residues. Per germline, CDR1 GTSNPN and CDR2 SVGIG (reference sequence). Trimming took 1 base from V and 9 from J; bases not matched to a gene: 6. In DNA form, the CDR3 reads TGTGCCTGGAGTGCGACAGGGTCTCCGCCCCAGCATTTT. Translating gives CAWSATGSPPQHF.

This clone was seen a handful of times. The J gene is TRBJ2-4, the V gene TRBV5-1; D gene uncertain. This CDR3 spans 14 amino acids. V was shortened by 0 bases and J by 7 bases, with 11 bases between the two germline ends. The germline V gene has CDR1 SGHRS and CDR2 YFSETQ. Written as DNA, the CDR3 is TGCGCCAGCAGCTTGGGAGACCGCCGTAACATTCAGTACTTC. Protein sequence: CASSLGDRRNIQYF.

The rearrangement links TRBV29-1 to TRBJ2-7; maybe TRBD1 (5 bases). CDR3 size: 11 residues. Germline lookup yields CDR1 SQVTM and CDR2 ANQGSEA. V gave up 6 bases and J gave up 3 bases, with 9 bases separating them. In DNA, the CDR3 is TGCAGCGTCGCCCAGGGCTACGAGCAGTACGTC. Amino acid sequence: CSVAQGYEQYV.

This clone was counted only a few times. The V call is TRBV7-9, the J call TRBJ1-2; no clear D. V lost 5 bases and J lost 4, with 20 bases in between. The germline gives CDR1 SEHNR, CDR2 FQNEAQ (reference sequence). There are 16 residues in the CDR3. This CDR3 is CASSPEVWRPSYGYTF. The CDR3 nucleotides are TGTGCCAGCAGCCCTGAGGTCTGGAGACCCTCCTATGGCTACACCTTC.

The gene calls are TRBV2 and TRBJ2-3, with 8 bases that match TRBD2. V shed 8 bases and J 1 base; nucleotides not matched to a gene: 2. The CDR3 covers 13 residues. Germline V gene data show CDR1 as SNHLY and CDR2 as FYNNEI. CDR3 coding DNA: TGTGCCAGCGCAGCGGGAGGCACAGATACGCAGTATTTT. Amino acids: CASAAGGTDTQYF.

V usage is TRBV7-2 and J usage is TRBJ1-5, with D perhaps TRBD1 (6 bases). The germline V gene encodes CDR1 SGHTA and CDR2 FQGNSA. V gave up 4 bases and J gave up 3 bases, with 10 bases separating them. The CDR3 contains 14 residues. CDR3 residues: CASSWTANNQPQHF. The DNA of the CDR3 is TGTGCCAGCAGCTGGACAGCTAACAATCAGCCCCAGCATTTT.

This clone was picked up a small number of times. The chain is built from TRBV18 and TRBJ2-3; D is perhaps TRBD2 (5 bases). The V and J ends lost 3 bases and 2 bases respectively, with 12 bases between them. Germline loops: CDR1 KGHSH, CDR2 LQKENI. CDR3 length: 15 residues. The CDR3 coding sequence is TGTGCCAGCTCACCTAGTAGAGGGATCACAGATACGCAGTATTTT. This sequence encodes CASSPSRGITDTQYF. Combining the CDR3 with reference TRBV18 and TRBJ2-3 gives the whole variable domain NAGVMQNPRHLVRRRGQEARLRCSPMKGHSHVYWYRQLPEEGLKFMVYLQKENIIDESGMPKERFSAEFPKEGPSILRIQQVVRGDSAAYFCASSPSRGITDTQYFGPGTRLTVL.